This T cell receptor beta chain originates from a study of cytomegalovirus exposure and HLA in healthy donors (dated by TCRdb to about 2017). Turning to the overall study: According to an earlier analysis of 587 of the donors, roughly 180 million T cells yielded roughly 110 million unique TCR beta sequences and approximately 300 Gb of sequence data. About 320 gigabases of sequencing data and around 87 million unique TCR sequences were included in an early release covering about 700 HLA-typed donors. Among the roughly 400 genotyped donors, roughly 80% belonged to the genetic ancestry cluster associated with self-reported Caucasian donors. The study aimed to test whether signatures of past pathogen exposure could be identified by cataloging public T cell receptors. The study profiled the T cell repertoires of 550 to 700 subjects by immunosequencing and related them to cytomegalovirus serostatus. A separate validation cohort of more than 100 different subjects was used in addition to the 666-subject first cohort. High-throughput TCR immunosequencing, statistical association of individual TCRs with disease status, and machine learning were combined to predict cytomegalovirus infection status. In a later analysis, previously published TCR beta repertoires from more than 500 donors were re-analyzed and high-resolution HLA genotyping was added so that TCR occurrence patterns could be studied. Rather than using new phenotypic data, the later analysis identified candidate immune exposures from TCR beta sequences and from how often those sequences occurred across donors. To decide whether each TCR beta V gene segment behaved as functional or pseudogenic, an earlier analysis of approximately 620 of the donors relied on high-throughput TCR beta sequencing. Alongside the repertoire data, information on donor age, sex, ethnicity and CMV serostatus was compiled. A later genetic analysis took genome-wide SNP genotypes for about three fifths of the 666 donors and used that subset as a discovery cohort. All discovery cohort repertoires had been generated using a single sequencing platform. Both class I and class II loci were covered by HLA typing, at four-digit resolution. The number of typed donors differed by locus: about 629-630 for A, B, C, DRB1 and DQB1; approximately 540 for DQA1; around 610 for DPA1; and around 470 for DPB1. Several DR-DQ haplotypes were handled as single units for association and clustering because linkage in the cohort was strong. Among around 400 genotyped donors of the cohort, an average of roughly 240,000 unique TCR beta nucleotide sequences were sequenced per donor, around 18% of them non-productive.

Findings and caveats that apply to the study as a whole: In a later analysis, several top co-occurrence clusters were reported to appear linked to parvovirus B19, influenza, CMV and Epstein-Barr virus. An association between a missense DCLRE1C variant and V-gene and J-gene trimming of TCR beta chains was found in a later genetic analysis and replicated in an independent cohort. Because counts were too low, roughly 18 rarely observed V segments, including chromosome 9 orphons, were left out of the earlier analysis of some 640 of the donors. Correlated functional status among segregating V segments might be attributable to linkage disequilibrium, but an unknown experimental factor could not be ruled out. In vitro tests confirmed that a few of the cytomegalovirus-associated TCR beta chains recognize cytomegalovirus antigens. Immune exposure information for the cohort was limited to CMV serostatus. An earlier analysis of around 600 of the donors showed that most TCR beta V segments appeared in productive rearrangements either about 87% or about 30% of the time, which broadly matched IMGT annotations. While some public TCRs were present in many individuals, most TCR sequences turned up only very rarely across donors. In both the original and validation cohorts, the classifier was reported to diagnose cytomegalovirus status with high specificity and sensitivity. According to a later analysis, TCR association rates differed among HLA loci, with DRB1 alleles showing the most associated TCRs and HLA-C alleles showing the fewest. In a later genetic analysis, fewer N-insertions in productive TCRs were reported among donors in an Asian-associated ancestry cluster than the approximately 710-donor mean. The study listed 150 to 200 TCR beta chains as associated with cytomegalovirus. According to a later analysis, most CMV-associated TCR beta chains appeared to be HLA-restricted, and the HLA associations seemed to be driven largely by CMV exposure. Strong co-occurrence of HLA alleles, especially DR and DQ, made assigning TCR associations to individual alleles difficult. The cohort was sequenced for TCR beta chains only, and without alpha or paired-chain data the features that could be detected were limited. The 87-base-pair reads could not distinguish some IMGT-functional V segments, including TRBV6-2 and TRBV6-3, so those segments were excluded. HLA typing was unavailable for some donors at each locus, so association tests used only the typed subset. A cluster of highly shared sequence variants was judged likely to be a technical artifact of the sequencing pipeline. The presence/absence analyses assumed that sequencing depth was roughly uniform across donors, and that assumption may not be true. A further reported finding was that TCR beta sequences accurately predicted the HLA-A and HLA-B alleles for most subjects in the first cohort. At a false discovery rate of 0.05, a later analysis linked about 16,000 TCR beta sequences to specific HLA alleles. In a later analysis, HLA-associated TCR beta chains were found to be more clonally expanded and to have lower generation probabilities than equally common non-associated chains. The authors suggested that the approach could potentially be generalized to other disease states and immunological phenotypes.

Reading the germline V gene gives CDR1 LGHNA and CDR2 YSLEER. The CDR3, from cysteine to phenylalanine, totals 17 residues. Solely the CDR3 DNA is kept, with 51 bases framed from the first base. Trimming removed 2 bases from V and 2 bases from J; the gene matches leave 4 bases unexplained. This clone has a handful of counts. There is no known antigen for this receptor. The input lacks base qualities; no much larger clone sits a single base away. Libraries were constructed by the immunoSEQ multiplex PCR assay. The multiplex PCR relied on a mix of 60 forward primers for TCR Vbeta segments and 13 reverse primers for TCR Jbeta segments. A multiplex PCR assay on genomic DNA amplified the CDR3 region of rearranged TCR beta genes. On the Illumina HiSeq System, the amplified TCR beta libraries were sequenced as 87-base-pair reads. Concerning the study's data processing: A later analysis tallied about 77 million unique TCR beta chains across the 640 or so repertoires, and approximately 9.9 million of those chains were shared by two or more donors. Raw reads were error-corrected and collapsed into unique sequences by a nearest-neighbor algorithm in which closely related sequences were merged to remove PCR and sequencing errors. V, D and J gene segments were assigned by aligning CDR3 sequences to IMGT reference sequences. For a sequence to be retained, a match of at least six nucleotides was required to both a V gene segment and a J gene segment. A rearrangement counted as productive if the CDR3 had no stop codons and remained in frame with V and J, and every other rearrangement counted as non-productive. Following IMGT convention, CDR3 was defined as the stretch from the second conserved V-encoded cysteine to the conserved J-encoded phenylalanine. Sequences without an unambiguous match to a single V gene segment were excluded from the earlier analysis of about 630 of the donors. In an earlier analysis of almost 600 of the donors, a V segment was called functional when productive rearrangements were above 56.7%, and segregating when the standard deviation between donors exceeded 5%. A statistical classification framework was built to diagnose cytomegalovirus status from the catalog of TCR beta chain sequences. In a later analysis, V and J genes were assigned by comparing TCR nucleotide sequences against IMGT/GENE-DB human TR gene sequences. The TCRdist pipeline was used in a later analysis to assign CDR3 sequences and most-parsimonious VDJ recombination scenarios. A later analysis defined each TCR beta chain by its CDR3 amino acid sequence plus V-gene family, and excluded reads lacking a unique V-gene family. To address suspected cross-contamination and a sequencing artifact, a later analysis removed 450 to 700 highly shared, low-generation-probability nucleotide sequences. In a later analysis, a clonal expansion index was calculated for each public chain from normalized within-repertoire ranks of inferred template counts. Generation probabilities in a later analysis came from a VDJ recombination model fitted to out-of-frame rearrangements, and those results were checked against IGoR. Hypergeometric tests were used in a later analysis to score TCR-TCR, TCR-HLA and TCR-CMV co-occurrence, with a repertoire-size bias correction applied to the TCR pairs. False discovery rates were estimated in a later analysis by permuting HLA or CMV assignments 20 times. A later analysis grouped co-occurring TCRs with DBSCAN, adding TCRdist sequence similarity when clustering within HLA-allele-positive subsets. Co-occurrence clustering excluded repertoires with fewer than 30,000 or more than 120,000 public chains, plus five with anomalous nucleotide sharing. TCRdb carries this immuneACCESS record with in-frame sequences only. Its versions omit some clonotypes, under half of them owing to an unresolved V gene in the studies checked, with the rest unexplained. Clonal size and the V and J genes are those of that table, whereas D and trimming came from the DNA. Across this sample there are about 110,000 clones, with more than 60% seen only once. The top ten hold 3% to 4% of the sample.

The cohort was made up of several hundred healthy bone marrow donors. Cohort members were all nominally healthy when sampled, although unrecorded immune exposures were likely present. The donor was CMV seronegative and belonged to the group of 352 seronegative cohort members. A peripheral blood sample was provided by each donor, and peripheral blood mononuclear cells were used for TCR beta sequencing. The Qiagen DNeasy Blood Extraction Kit was used to extract genomic DNA from the blood cell samples. This TCR was sampled from a man between 60 and 70 years old in good health and CMV-seronegative. The chain is encoded by TRBV4-3 joined to TRBJ2-5, with 14 bases aligning to TRBD2. Sequences were obtained from PBMCs. Read as DNA, the sequence is TGCGCCAGCAGCCAAAAGACTAGCGGGGGGGATCAAGAGACCCAGTACTTC. The resulting protein is CASSQKTSGGDQETQYF.